This T cell receptor beta chain emerged from a study of blood T cells in healthy people across ages. Study-level information: Capture by template switching was about one barcoded beta molecule per two T cells.

Of note for this clonotype: Its specificity is unknown. A read error is possible here, since a much larger clone lies one base away.

V dropped 7 bases and J dropped 14 bases, with 15 bases sitting between them. CDR3 length: 10 amino acids. In germline, CDR1 is DFQATT, CDR2 SNEGSKA (reference sequence). PCR was performed a second time for about 6 to 12 cycles using a sample-barcoded 5' primer and a J-beta primer mix. Each cDNA molecule carried a tag from a template-switch adaptor that contained 12 random nucleotides. Each single sample gave us at least 2.5 million CDR3-containing paired-end reads. Each CDR3 protein gets one entry after TCRdb re-called the 5' RACE reads with MiXCR. The sample contains 1.5 million to 2 million distinct CDR3 sequences, over 25% of which appear only once. Study observations and caveats: The recorded TCR beta diversity per million T cells decreased in a roughly linear manner with age.

V gene TRBV20-1 combines with J gene TRBJ2-1; D is ambiguous. Sequencing used blood. This receptor was taken from a woman aged 30 to 39 in good health. The CDR3 bases are TGCAGTGTTAGTTGGCGACGGGAGTTCTTC. Translation: CSVSWRREFF.